The present T cell receptor (beta chain) was sequenced within a study of technical replicates of blood from a handful of donors. The protocol was immunoSEQ multiplex PCR, while the TCRdb copy is restricted to in-frame clones and leaves out a portion. The sample consists of about 49,000 clones, more than 85% of them appearing once. CDR1 is MNHNY, CDR2 SVGAGI, per germline (reference sequence). CDR3 length: 13 amino acids. Trimming pared 5 bases from V and 0 bases from J, leaving 7 bases between. This clone was picked up one time. V is TRBV6-6 and J is TRBJ1-1, with D maybe TRBD1 (5 bases). The sample consisted of PBMCs. This receptor was obtained from a human donor in good health. Some clones in this sample may be carry-over from other donors' samples. The CDR3 reads CASSNRMNTEAFF. As DNA, the CDR3 is TGTGCCAGCAGTAACAGGATGAACACTGAAGCTTTCTTT.